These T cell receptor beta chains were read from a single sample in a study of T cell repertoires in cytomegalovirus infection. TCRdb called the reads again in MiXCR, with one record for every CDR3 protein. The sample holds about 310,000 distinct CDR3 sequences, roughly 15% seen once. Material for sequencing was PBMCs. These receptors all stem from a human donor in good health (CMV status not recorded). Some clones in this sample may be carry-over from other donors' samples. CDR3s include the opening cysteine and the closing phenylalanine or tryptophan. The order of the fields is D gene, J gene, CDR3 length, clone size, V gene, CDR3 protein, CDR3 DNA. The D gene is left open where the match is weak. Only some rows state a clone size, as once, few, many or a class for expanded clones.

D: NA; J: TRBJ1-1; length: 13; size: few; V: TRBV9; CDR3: CASSVDLQSEAFF; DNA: TGTGCCAGCAGCGTAGACCTTCAGTCTGAAGCTTTCTTT
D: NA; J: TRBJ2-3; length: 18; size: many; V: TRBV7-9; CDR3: CASSQSLDGELSTDTQYF; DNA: TGTGCCAGCAGCCAATCTCTAGACGGAGAGCTTAGCACAGATACGCAGTATTTT
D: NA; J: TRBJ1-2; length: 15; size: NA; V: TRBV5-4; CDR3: CASSLVGVQINGYTF; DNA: TGTGCCAGCAGCTTGGTGGGGGTCCAGATCAATGGCTACACCTTC
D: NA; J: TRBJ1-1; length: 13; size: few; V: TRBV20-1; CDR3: CSAPPGGGTEAFF; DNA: TGCAGTGCTCCCCCGGGGGGGGGGACTGAAGCTTTCTTT
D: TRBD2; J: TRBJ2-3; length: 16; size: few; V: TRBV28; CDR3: CASTSTGTSGSDTQYF; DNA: TGTGCCAGCACTTCAACCGGGACTAGCGGGTCGGATACGCAGTATTTT
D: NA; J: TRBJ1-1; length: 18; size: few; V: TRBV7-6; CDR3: CASSQARAQGRRNTEAFF; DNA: TGTGCCAGCAGCCAAGCCCGGGCTCAGGGGAGGAGGAACACTGAAGCTTTCTTT
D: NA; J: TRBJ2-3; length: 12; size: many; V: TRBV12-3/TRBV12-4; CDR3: CASSPPHYTQYF; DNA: TGTGCCAGCAGTCCTCCCCACTATACGCAGTATTTT
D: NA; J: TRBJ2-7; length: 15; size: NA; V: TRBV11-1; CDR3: CASSLEGTRSYEQYF; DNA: TGTGCCAGCAGCTTAGAGGGGACACGATCCTACGAGCAGTACTTC
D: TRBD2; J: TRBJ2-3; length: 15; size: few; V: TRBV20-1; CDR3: CSARNPGGAQDTQYF; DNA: TGCAGTGCCAGAAACCCCGGGGGGGCCCAAGATACGCAGTATTTT
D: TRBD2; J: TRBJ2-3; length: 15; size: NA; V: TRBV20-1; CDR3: CSAPSPGGAADTQYF; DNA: TGCAGTGCCCCTTCCCCCGGGGGGGCCGCGGATACGCAGTATTTT
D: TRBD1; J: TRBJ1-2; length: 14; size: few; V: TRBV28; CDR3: CASTRTGNYYGYTF; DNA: TGTGCCAGCACCCGGACAGGGAACTACTATGGCTACACCTTC